This is a list of T cell receptor beta chains from one sample in a study of blood T cells in healthy people across ages. Using its own MiXCR run on the 5' RACE reads, TCRdb lists one record per CDR3 protein. The table has approximately 600,000 distinct CDR3 sequences, roughly 58% seen once. The specimen was blood. The receptors derive from a man aged 60-69 years in good health. CDR3s include the opening cysteine and the closing phenylalanine or tryptophan. Fields, in order: J gene, V gene, D gene, clone size, CDR3 DNA, CDR3 protein. A D gene is named only where the DNA matches it firmly. Size values are once, few and many counts, or a class for expanded clones, and some rows have none.

>TRBJ1-5|TRBV20-1|-|-
TGCAGTGCTACCCCGGACAGTTCCAATCAGCCCCAGCATTTT
CSATPDSSNQPQHF
>TRBJ2-3|TRBV18|TRBD2|-
TGTGCCAGCTCACTGACTAGCGGGGAAGATACGCAGTATTTT
CASSLTSGEDTQYF
>TRBJ2-1|TRBV6-1|TRBD2|-
TGTGCCAGCAGTGAGGGGACTAGCCTTAATTTTAATGAGCAGTTCTTC
CASSEGTSLNFNEQFF
>TRBJ2-1|TRBV7-2|-|few
TGTGCCAGCAGCTTAAGTCTTCCCAAAAATGAGCAGTTCTTC
CASSLSLPKNEQFF
>TRBJ1-2|TRBV20-1|TRBD1|-
TGCAGTGCTAGCGGACAGGCCAGGTTCTCCTATGGCTACACCTTC
CSASGQARFSYGYTF
>TRBJ1-1|TRBV20-1|-|-
TGCAGTGCCGAGGGGATGGCGGGGGACACTGAAGCTTTCTTT
CSAEGMAGDTEAFF
>TRBJ1-2|TRBV20-1|-|-
TGCAGTGCTAGAGACCTGGGCAGGGACTATGGCTACACCTTC
CSARDLGRDYGYTF
>TRBJ1-3|TRBV6-8|-|-
TGTGCCAGCAGTTTGGGGATCGACAGATTCGGAAACACCATATATTTT
CASSLGIDRFGNTIYF
>TRBJ2-7|TRBV5-1|-|-
TGCGCCAGCAGCTTTAACGGTGCGGGTCCCTACGAGCAGTACTTC
CASSFNGAGPYEQYF
>TRBJ1-2|TRBV13|-|few
TGTGCCAGCAGCAAACCGGACGGAACTAATCTCTATGGCTACACCTTC
CASSKPDGTNLYGYTF
>TRBJ2-5|TRBV7-6|-|-
TGTGCCTGCAGTTCTCAGGGGTTTGGGTTCGAGACCCAGTACTTC
CACSSQGFGFETQYF
>TRBJ2-3|TRBV4-2|-|-
TGTGCCAGCAGCCAAGACGGGGCCCTCAAGGTCGCAGATACGCAGTATTTT
CASSQDGALKVADTQYF
>TRBJ2-1|TRBV20-1|TRBD2|-
TGCAGTGCTAGAGTCCTAGCGGGGGGCCCGGCCTACAATGAGCAGTTCTTC
CSARVLAGGPAYNEQFF
>TRBJ2-1|TRBV5-1|-|-
TGCGCCAGCAGCTTGGCGGCTAGCAGTCTTAATGAGCAGTTCTTC
CASSLAASSLNEQFF
>TRBJ2-7|TRBV6-6|-|-
TGTGCCAGCAGCCCAACCTTGGCGAGGAGCTCCTACGAGCAGTACTTC
CASSPTLARSSYEQYF
>TRBJ1-2|TRBV24-1|-|-
TGTGCCACCAGTGATTCGGACAGAGACTATGGCTACACCTTC
CATSDSDRDYGYTF
>TRBJ2-5|TRBV11-3|TRBD1|once
TGTGCCAGCAGTCAAGGGGCGACAGGGAGAGAGACCCAGTACTTC
CASSQGATGRETQYF
>TRBJ2-5|TRBV15|TRBD2|-
TGTGCCACCAGCAGCTTTAGCGGGGTCCAAGAGACCCAGTACTTC
CATSSFSGVQETQYF
>TRBJ2-1|TRBV9|-|-
TGTGCCAGCAGCGTAGCGCCGGTCGGGGCCCCGTATGAGCAGTTCTTC
CASSVAPVGAPYEQFF
>TRBJ2-3|TRBV20-1|TRBD2|few
TGCAGTGCTAGGTCCAGCGGGGGGCCAGATACGCAGTATTTT
CSARSSGGPDTQYF
>TRBJ2-1|TRBV6-5|TRBD1|-
TGTGCCAGCAGTTACTCCACGACAGGGCCAATGGAGACCCAGTTCTTC
CASSYSTTGPMETQFF
>TRBJ1-2|TRBV2|TRBD1|-
TGTGCCAGTATGGGACAGGGGGGCTATGGCTACACCTTC
CASMGQGGYGYTF
>TRBJ1-5|TRBV2|-|-
TGTGCCAGCACGGGACTCAGAAATCAGCCCCAGCATTTT
CASTGLRNQPQHF
>TRBJ2-1|TRBV15|-|-
TGTGCCACCAGCAGAGGTCACAGGGCTAATGAGCAGTTCTTC
CATSRGHRANEQFF
>TRBJ2-1|TRBV5-1|TRBD2|-
TGCGCCAGCAGCACCAATCCGACTAGCGGGTACAATGAGCAGTTCTTC
CASSTNPTSGYNEQFF
>TRBJ1-4|TRBV7-2|TRBD1|few
TGTGCCAGCAGCTTTGGGACAGGGAATGAAAAACTGTTTTTT
CASSFGTGNEKLFF
>TRBJ2-7|TRBV29-1|TRBD1|few
TGCAGCGCGGGACAGGTCTACGAGCAGTACTTC
CSAGQVYEQYF
>TRBJ2-6|TRBV7-8|-|-
TGTGCCAGCAGCTCGTACGGGACAGGGGCCAACGTCCTGACTTTC
CASSSYGTGANVLTF
>TRBJ2-5|TRBV5-1|-|-
TGCGCCAGCAGCTTGGTCGGGATACGGAGGGAGACCCAGTACTTC
CASSLVGIRRETQYF
>TRBJ2-7|TRBV25-1|-|few
TGTGCCAGCAGTGATGGACCGACTTACGAGCAGTACTTC
CASSDGPTYEQYF
>TRBJ2-5|TRBV10-2|TRBD2|-
TGCGCCAGCAGTGAGGTGTATAGCGGGGGCCAAGAGACCCAGTACTTC
CASSEVYSGGQETQYF
>TRBJ1-2|TRBV29-1|-|-
TGCAGCGTTGAAGGGCCGGGGGAAAAGTCCGACTATGGCTACACCTTC
CSVEGPGEKSDYGYTF
>TRBJ2-1|TRBV11-2|-|-
TGTGCCAGCACCCTTAATGGGGGAAGCTCCTACAATGAGCAGTTCTTC
CASTLNGGSSYNEQFF
>TRBJ1-1|TRBV29-1|-|many
TGCAGCGTCAAACCGGTTGCAGGGCCGGGGACTGAAGCTTTCTTT
CSVKPVAGPGTEAFF
>TRBJ2-1|TRBV5-1|-|-
TGCGCCAGCAGCTTGGAGCCCGGGGATGACGTTCAGTTCTTC
CASSLEPGDDVQFF
>TRBJ1-6|TRBV15|-|-
TGTGCCACCAGCGGAGGACACTATAATTCACCCCTCCACTTT
CATSGGHYNSPLHF
>TRBJ1-2|TRBV3-1|TRBD1|-
TGTGCCAGCAGCCAAGGGTGGGACAGCTATGGCTACACCTTC
CASSQGWDSYGYTF
>TRBJ2-3|TRBV6-5|TRBD1|-
TGTGCCAGCAGGCGGACAGGGATTAGCACAGATACGCAGTATTTT
CASRRTGISTDTQYF
>TRBJ2-1|TRBV9|-|-
TGTGCCAGCAGCGTAAGGTTCGAGCCAAATGAGCAGTTCTTC
CASSVRFEPNEQFF
>TRBJ1-2|TRBV29-1|TRBD1|-
TGCAGCGTTGAAACAGGGGGCACTAACTATGGCTACACCTTC
CSVETGGTNYGYTF